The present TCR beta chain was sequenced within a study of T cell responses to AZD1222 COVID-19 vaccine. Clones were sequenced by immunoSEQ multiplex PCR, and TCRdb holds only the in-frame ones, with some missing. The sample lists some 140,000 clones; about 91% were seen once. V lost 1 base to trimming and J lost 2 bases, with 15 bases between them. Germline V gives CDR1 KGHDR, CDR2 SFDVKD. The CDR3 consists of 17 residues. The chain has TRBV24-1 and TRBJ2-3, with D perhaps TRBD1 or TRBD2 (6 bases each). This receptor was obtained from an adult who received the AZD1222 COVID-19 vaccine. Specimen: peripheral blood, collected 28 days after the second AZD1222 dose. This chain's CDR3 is CATSDFGGLVNTDTQYF. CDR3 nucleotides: TGTGCCACCAGTGATTTTGGGGGGCTAGTGAACACAGATACGCAGTATTTT.